Following are 9 T cell receptor beta chains from one sample sequenced in a study of a mutant IDH1 vaccine in newly diagnosed glioma. Here immunoSEQ multiplex PCR was the method, and the copy in TCRdb shows in-frame clones only, minus some. The table shows 50,000 to 70,000 clones, with more than 75% occurring only once. The time point denotes: week 23, last vaccination. Every vaccine dose comprised 300 ug of mutant IDH1 20-mer peptide plus topical imiquimod. The antigens these receptors bind are not known. This specimen consisted of PBMCs, obtained from a glioma patient whose treatment included an IDH1 peptide vaccine. The receptors originated from a man in his forties with glioma.

The V gene is TRBV28, the J gene TRBJ1-1; D not certain. Trimming stripped 8 bases from V and 4 bases from J, with 14 bases between. The CDR3 is 13 amino acids. Germline CDR1 and CDR2: MDHEN and SYDVKM. CDR3 DNA: TGTGCCAGCGTTATGGGGAGCCCCACTGAAGCTTTCTTT. It translates to CASVMGSPTEAFF. The whole variable domain, remainder taken from reference TRBV28 and TRBJ1-1, is DVKVTQSSRYLVKRTGEKVFLECVQDMDHENMFWYRQDPGLGLRLIYFSYDVKMKEKGDIPEGYSVSREKKERFSLILESASTNQTSMYLCASVMGSPTEAFFGQGTRLTVV.

The chain couples TRBV7-9 to TRBJ1-1; D might be TRBD1 (6 bases). CDR1 and CDR2 (germline): SEHNR, FQNEAQ (reference sequence). The ends were cut back, 7 bases at V and 6 bases at J, with 21 bases in the middle. The CDR3 length is 15 residues. CDR3 in amino acids: CASTPGSGAPAEAFF. The CDR3 coding sequence is TGTGCCAGCACCCCAGGGTCAGGGGCTCCCGCTGAAGCTTTCTTT. Looking up the rest from reference TRBV7-9 and TRBJ1-1 gives the full variable domain: DTGVSQNPRHKITKRGQNVTFRCDPISEHNRLYWYRQTLGQGPEFLTYFQNEAQLEKSRLLSDRFSAERPKGSFSTLEIQRTEQGDSAMYLCASTPGSGAPAEAFFGQGTRLTVV.

The rearrangement links TRBV5-4 to TRBJ2-3, with TRBD2 matching 12 bases. The germline CDR1 and CDR2 sequences are SGHNT and YYREEE (reference sequence). Trimming cost V 4 bases and J 2 bases; bases outside gene matches: 5. CDR3 length: 16 residues. The CDR3 spells CASSIRLAGATDTQYF. CDR3 DNA: TGTGCCAGCAGCATCAGACTAGCGGGAGCCACAGATACGCAGTATTTT.

This clone was seen just once. The chain combines TRBV7-9 with TRBJ1-5; D not certain. The V gene lost 1 base and the J gene lost 4 bases, with 2 bases spanning the gap. This CDR3 is built from 12 residues. Looked up from germline, CDR1 is SEHNR and CDR2 is FQNEAQ (reference sequence). Here the CDR3 reads CASSLGNQPQHF. The CDR3 region has the DNA TGTGCCAGCAGCTTAGGGAATCAGCCCCAGCATTTT.

The chain couples TRBV4-2 to TRBJ1-2; 8 bases align to TRBD1. Unmatched junction bases numbered 12, after V lost 3 bases and J lost 6 bases. This CDR3 contains 16 residues. In germline, CDR1 is LGHNA, CDR2 YNFKEQ. CDR3 sequence (DNA): TGTGCCAGCAGCCAGTCCCAGGGGGCGCCCGGTAATGGCTACACCTTC. Translation gives CASSQSQGAPGNGYTF.

The chain links TRBV18 to TRBJ1-5, with no clear D. The CDR3 extends over 14 amino acids. Per germline, CDR1 KGHSH and CDR2 LQKENI. V dropped 3 bases and J dropped 5 bases, with 11 bases sitting between them. As DNA, the CDR3 is TGTGCCAGCTCACCGATCCAGAGGGATCAGCCCCAGCATTTT. Translated, it gives CASSPIQRDQPQHF.

This chain links TRBV29-1 with TRBJ2-3; 9 bases agree with TRBD1. V lost 7 bases and J lost 1; bases outside the gene matches: 6. Germline assignment: CDR1 SQVTM and CDR2 ANQGSEA. The CDR3 has 14 amino acids. The CDR3 DNA follows: TGCAGCGCCGGACAGGGGTTGGGCACAGATACGCAGTATTTT. Its translation: CSAGQGLGTDTQYF.

CDR3 nucleotide sequence: TGTGCCAGCAGCATAGCAAGAAATCAGCCCCAGCATTTT. It codes for CASSIARNQPQHF. The J gene is TRBJ1-5, the V gene TRBV6-5; D ambiguous. Germline-derived CDR1 and CDR2 are MNHEY and SVGAGI. V lost 6 bases, J lost 4 bases, and 10 bases lay in between. The CDR3 loop spans 13 amino acids.

This clone turned up a few times. This chain connects TRBV5-1 to TRBJ2-2; D is possibly TRBD1 or TRBD2 (5 bases each). The germline CDR1 and CDR2 sequences are SGHRS and YFSETQ. V lost 3 bases and J lost 3, with 9 bases in between. This CDR3 has 14 residues. The CDR3 here is CASSWGSYTGELFF. The CDR3 region has the DNA TGCGCCAGCAGCTGGGGGTCCTACACCGGGGAGCTGTTTTTT. Drawing the rest from reference TRBV5-1 and TRBJ2-2, the complete variable domain is KAGVTQTPRYLIKTRGQQVTLSCSPISGHRSVSWYQQTPGQGLQFLFEYFSETQRNKGNFPGRFSGRQFSNSRSEMNVSTLELGDSALYLCASSWGSYTGELFFGEGSRLTVL.